One and the same sample provided the 6 T cell receptor beta chains below, sequenced in a study of OX40 agonist ivuxolimab in advanced cancers. Sequenced by immunoSEQ multiplex PCR; TCRdb stores in-frame clones only, minus some. The sample lists about 76,000 clones; 85% to 90% were seen once. Material: CD4+ or CD8+ T cells sorted from blood, obtained in a trial of the OX40 agonist ivuxolimab. The origin of the receptors is an adult with an advanced solid tumor such as melanoma, head and neck, liver or kidney cancer.

This clone was recorded a few times. The chain is built from TRBV6-6 and TRBJ1-5, with TRBD1 identical over 7 bases. J lost 4 bases, V lost 5 bases, and 8 bases had no gene match. The CDR3 has 15 amino acids. Germline loops: CDR1 MNHNY, CDR2 SVGAGI (reference sequence). CDR3 amino acids: CASSPGQDRNQPQHF. In nucleotides, the CDR3 is TGTGCCAGCAGTCCCGGACAGGATAGGAATCAGCCCCAGCATTTT.

The V gene is TRBV19, the J gene TRBJ1-3, with TRBD1 identical over 8 bases. Germline V CDR1 and CDR2: LNHDA, SQIVND (reference sequence). The V segment lost 3 bases and the J segment 7 bases; nucleotides outside the gene matches: 5. The CDR3 totals 14 residues. The DNA for the CDR3 is TGTGCCAGTAGTATTCGGGACAGGTGGAACACCATATATTTT. Protein: CASSIRDRWNTIYF. Full variable domain (missing parts from reference TRBV19 and TRBJ1-3): DGGITQSPKYLFRKEGQNVTLSCEQNLNHDAMYWYRQDPGQGLRLIYYSQIVNDFQKGDIAEGYSVSREKKESFPLTVTSAQKNPTAFYLCASSIRDRWNTIYFGEGSWLTVV.

The chain is built from TRBV25-1 and TRBJ1-1; D may be TRBD1 (5 bases). The CDR3 contains 13 residues. V was clipped by 10 bases and J by 1 base, with 13 bases between them. Per the germline V gene, CDR1 is MGHDK and CDR2 is SYGVNS. CDR3 in amino acids: CATSGRGNTEAFF. CDR3 in DNA: TGTGCCACGTCAGGGCGGGGGAACACTGAAGCTTTCTTT.

The V call is TRBV7-9, the J call TRBJ2-7; TRBD2 is a possible D gene (7 bases). Germline CDR1 SEHNR, CDR2 FQNEAQ (reference sequence). This CDR3 has 14 amino acids. The V end was cut by 1 base, the J end by 5 bases, with 12 bases between. The CDR3 DNA sequence: TGTGCCAGCAGCTTAGGGGGGGGCAGGGACGAGCAGTACTTC. Amino acids: CASSLGGGRDEQYF.

V gene TRBV11-3 combines with J gene TRBJ2-3; the D gene is possibly TRBD2 (6 bases). V lost 0 bases and J lost 2, with 15 bases in between. Germline CDR1 is SGHNT and CDR2 is YENEEA. The CDR3 runs 17 residues. DNA of the CDR3: TGTGCCAGCAGCTTAGATCCGAGCGGGCTCTACACAGATACGCAGTATTTT. Translating it yields CASSLDPSGLYTDTQYF.

The genes are TRBV5-1 and TRBJ1-1, with TRBD1 matching over 9 bases. Per the germline V gene, CDR1 is SGHRS and CDR2 is YFSETQ. CDR3 size: 13 residues. The J segment lost 7 bases and the V segment lost 5 bases, leaving 6 bases of the junction unmatched. The CDR3: CASRLTGGSEAFF. CDR3 nucleotide sequence: TGCGCCAGCAGATTAACAGGGGGCAGTGAAGCTTTCTTT.